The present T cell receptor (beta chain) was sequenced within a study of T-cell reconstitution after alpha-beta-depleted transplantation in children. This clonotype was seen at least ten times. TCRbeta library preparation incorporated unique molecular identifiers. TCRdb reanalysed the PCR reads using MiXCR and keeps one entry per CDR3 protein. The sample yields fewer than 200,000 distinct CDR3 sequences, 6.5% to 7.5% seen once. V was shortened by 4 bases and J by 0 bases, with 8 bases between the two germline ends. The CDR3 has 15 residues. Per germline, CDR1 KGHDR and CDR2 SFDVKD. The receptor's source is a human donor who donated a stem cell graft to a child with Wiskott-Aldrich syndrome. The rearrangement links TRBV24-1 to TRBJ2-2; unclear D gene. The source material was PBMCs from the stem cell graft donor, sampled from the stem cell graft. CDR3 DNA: TGTGCCACCAGTGACCCCGTACCGAACACCGGGGAGCTGTTTTTT. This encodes CATSDPVPNTGELFF.